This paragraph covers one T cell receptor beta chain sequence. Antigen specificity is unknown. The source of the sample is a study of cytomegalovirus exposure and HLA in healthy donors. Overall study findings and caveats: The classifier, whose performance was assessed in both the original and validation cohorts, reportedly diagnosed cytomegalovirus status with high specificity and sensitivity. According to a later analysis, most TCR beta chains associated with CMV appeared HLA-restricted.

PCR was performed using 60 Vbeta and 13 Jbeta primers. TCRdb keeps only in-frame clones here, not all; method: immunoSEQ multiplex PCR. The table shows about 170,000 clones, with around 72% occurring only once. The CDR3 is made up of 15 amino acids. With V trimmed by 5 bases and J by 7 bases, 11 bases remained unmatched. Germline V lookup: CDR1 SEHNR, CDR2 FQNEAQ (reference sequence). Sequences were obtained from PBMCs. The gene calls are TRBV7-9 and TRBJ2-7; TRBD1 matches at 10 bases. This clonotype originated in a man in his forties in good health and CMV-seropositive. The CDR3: CASSALAGTGVEQYF. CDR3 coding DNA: TGTGCCAGCAGCGCTCTCGCCGGGACAGGGGTTGAGCAGTACTTC.